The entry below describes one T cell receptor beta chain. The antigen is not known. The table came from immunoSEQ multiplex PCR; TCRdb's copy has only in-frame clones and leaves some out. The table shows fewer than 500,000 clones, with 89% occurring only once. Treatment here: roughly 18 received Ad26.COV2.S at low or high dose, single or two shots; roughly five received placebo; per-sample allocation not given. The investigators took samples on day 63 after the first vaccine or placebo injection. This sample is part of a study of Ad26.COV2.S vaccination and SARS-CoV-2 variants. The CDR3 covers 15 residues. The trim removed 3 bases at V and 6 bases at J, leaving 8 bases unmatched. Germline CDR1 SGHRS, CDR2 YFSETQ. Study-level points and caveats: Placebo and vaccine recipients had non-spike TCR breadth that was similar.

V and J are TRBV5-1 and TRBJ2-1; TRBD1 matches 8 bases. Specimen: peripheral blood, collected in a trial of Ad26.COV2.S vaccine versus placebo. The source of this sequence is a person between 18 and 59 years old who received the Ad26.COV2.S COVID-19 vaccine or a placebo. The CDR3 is CASSWTGPWGNEQFF. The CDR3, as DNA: TGCGCCAGCAGCTGGACAGGGCCCTGGGGCAATGAGCAGTTCTTC.